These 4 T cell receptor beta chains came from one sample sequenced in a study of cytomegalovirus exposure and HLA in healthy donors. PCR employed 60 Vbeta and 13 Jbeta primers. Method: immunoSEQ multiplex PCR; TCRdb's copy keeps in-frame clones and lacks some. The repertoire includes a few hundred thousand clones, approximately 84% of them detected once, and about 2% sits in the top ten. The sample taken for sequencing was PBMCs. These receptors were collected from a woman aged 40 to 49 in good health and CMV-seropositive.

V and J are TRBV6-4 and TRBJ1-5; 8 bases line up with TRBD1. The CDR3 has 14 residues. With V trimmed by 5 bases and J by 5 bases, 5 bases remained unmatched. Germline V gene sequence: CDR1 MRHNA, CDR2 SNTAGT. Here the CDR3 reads CASSISGGDQPQHF. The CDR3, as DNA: TGTGCCAGCAGTATCTCAGGGGGCGATCAGCCCCAGCATTTT.

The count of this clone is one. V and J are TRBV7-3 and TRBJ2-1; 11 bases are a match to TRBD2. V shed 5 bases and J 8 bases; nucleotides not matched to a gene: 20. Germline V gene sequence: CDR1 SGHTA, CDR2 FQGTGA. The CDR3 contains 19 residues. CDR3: CASSATGTSGFGVTYEQFF. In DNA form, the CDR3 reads TGTGCCAGCAGCGCAACCGGGACTAGCGGCTTTGGGGTTACATATGAGCAGTTCTTC. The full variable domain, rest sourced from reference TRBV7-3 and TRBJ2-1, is GAGVSQTPSNKVTEKGKYVELRCDPISGHTALYWYRQSLGQGPEFLIYFQGTGAADDSGLPNDRFFAVRPEGSVSTLKIQRTERGDSAVYLCASSATGTSGFGVTYEQFFGPGTRLTVL.

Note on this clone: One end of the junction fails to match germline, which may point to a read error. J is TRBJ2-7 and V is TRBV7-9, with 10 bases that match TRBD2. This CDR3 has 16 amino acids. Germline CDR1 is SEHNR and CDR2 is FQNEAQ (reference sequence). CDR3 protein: CSSSLVGLAENYEQYF. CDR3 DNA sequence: TGTTCCAGCAGCTTAGTCGGACTAGCGGAGAACTACGAGCAGTACTTC.

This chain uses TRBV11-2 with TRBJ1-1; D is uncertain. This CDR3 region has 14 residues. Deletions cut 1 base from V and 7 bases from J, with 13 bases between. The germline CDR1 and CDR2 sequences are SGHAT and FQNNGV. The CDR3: CASSLGARRFEAFF. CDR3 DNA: TGTGCCAGCAGCTTAGGAGCTAGGCGTTTTGAAGCTTTCTTT.